This T cell receptor beta chain was observed in a study of T cells in Graves' hyperthyroidism and ophthalmopathy (dated by TCRdb to about 2019). Looking at the study overall: Peripheral blood was sampled at the time of initial diagnosis, prior to any treatment. A discovery cohort of roughly 100 patients, 43 with Graves' ophthalmopathy and fewer than 65 with stable Graves' hyperthyroidism, was used to find distinguishing TCR V-J signatures. Prospective prediction of ophthalmopathy was tested in an independent validation cohort consisting of fewer than 20 hyperthyroidism patients and around 17 patients who later progressed to ophthalmopathy. The roughly 100 discovery patients were randomly divided into training and test sets at a 7:3 ratio. In roughly six Graves' hyperthyroidism patients, the study also compared T-cell repertoires from thyroid tissue with T-cell repertoires from blood. After blood sampling, hyperthyroidism patients were treated with methimazole at a starting dose of 30 mg daily, and ophthalmopathy patients were treated with high-dose intravenous methylprednisolone. The paper reports TCR Vbeta CDR3 sequencing of approximately 130 peripheral blood samples: over 40 ophthalmopathy, some 80 hyperthyroidism and 17 progressor patients. What the study reported, not specific to this receptor: No statistical method was used to fix the sample size in advance, and group allocation was not hidden from the investigators. In cross-validation, a model built on a 13 V-J signature told ophthalmopathy apart from stable hyperthyroidism with just under 90% sensitivity and around 83% specificity, and in testing the same model reached 80%/75%. Most expanded thyroid clonotypes (frequency above 0.001) were also detected in blood, suggesting blood repertoires may reflect thyroid immune responses. In validation, the model predicted progression to ophthalmopathy with 65% to 71% sensitivity and less than 75% specificity, a median of around six months before onset.

In the ophthalmopathy patients, disease was moderately to severely active, with a Clinical Activity Score of 3 or more, a NOSPECS grade of 4 or more, and a duration of less than 3 months. The study excluded patients with uncontrolled infections, other autoimmune diseases, pregnancy or lactation. Clinical symptoms, serum thyroxine and TRAb, thyroid ultrasound, and orbital computed tomography formed the basis for the diagnoses. PBMCs were separated from 8 to 10 ml of fresh peripheral blood using Ficoll-Paque density gradient centrifugation. Total RNA was extracted with Trizol reagent, and quality was checked on an Agilent 2100 Bioanalyzer. The TCR beta CDR3 regions were amplified from RNA transcripts. The TCR CDR3 was subjected to a first round of RT-PCR using the HTBI primer set and the Qiagen OneStep RT-PCR kit. Libraries were constructed in a second round of multiplex PCR, after which size selection and purification were carried out. Paired-end sequencing of the libraries was performed with 100 bp reads on an Illumina HiSeq2000. The authors' pipeline ran thus. SOAPnuke was used to process the raw data, with reads discarded if the reads contained adapters or uncalled bases, had a mean Phred below 15, or lacked an exact constant-primer or identifier match. COPE v1.2.5 was used to merge high-quality paired reads, and clonotypes were defined as unique nucleotide sequences. Clonotypes were aligned to IMGT TRBV, TRBD and TRBJ reference segments using MiTCR v1.1. Analysis was restricted to V-J combinations with a frequency above 0.0001, which covered roughly 99% of repertoires. The TCS score was defined as F50 (clonal expansion) divided by E x V (chaos), with BLOSUM62-based TCRdist calculated between CDR3 peptides within each V-J. Welch's t-statistics and random forest reduced 450 to 600 V-J features to roughly 13, which were used in a naive Bayes classifier (R e1071). TCRdb trimmed public reads at Q25 via fastp, called clones via MiXCR and kept in-frame beta chains. Each CDR3 protein gets just one entry, which takes the most common genes and DNA from the rows behind it. TCRdb, rather than the study authors, made the V and J calls. Across this sample there are around 300,000 distinct CDR3 sequences, with about 20% seen only once. The top ten clones comprise around 65% of the sample.

This clonotype came up many times. Its antigen target is currently unknown. One base away there is no much larger clone; base qualities are not given. From the germline V gene, CDR1 is MNHEY and CDR2 is SVGEGT. From the cysteine through the phenylalanine, the CDR3 covers 17 amino acids. Only the CDR3 DNA stays, 51 bases, in frame from base 1. Compared with germline, V lacks 5 bases and J lacks 0 bases; bases without a gene match: 8. Sequencing was performed on blood. The receptor was derived from a man aged 25 to 40 with Graves' ophthalmopathy. The chain couples TRBV6-2 or TRBV6-3 to TRBJ2-7; 12 of the junction bases match TRBD2. The nucleotide sequence is TGTGCCAGCAGTGGACTAGCGGGACTGGCCCACTCCTACGAGCAGTACTTC. It is translated as CASSGLAGLAHSYEQYF.